This T cell receptor beta chain was documented in a study of radiation and T cells in renal cell carcinoma. This clone occurred many times. Some clones are missing from TCRdb's copy, which holds only in-frame ones; the method was immunoSEQ multiplex PCR. The sample includes around 100,000 clones, approximately 80% of them seen just once. With 7 bases removed from V and 3 bases from J, the gap between germline ends came to 10 bases. Germline CDR1 SQVTM, CDR2 ANQGSEA. The CDR3 runs to 11 residues. Time point in this sample: blood 4 weeks post-SBRT, at nephrectomy. Stated treatment: 15 Gy SBRT to primary tumor, nephrectomy 4 weeks later. Blood was sampled at baseline, 2 weeks and 4 weeks after SBRT.

The source was blood, collected from a patient whose treatment included radiotherapy and nephrectomy. This sequence joins TRBV29-1 and TRBJ2-7; TRBD2 is a possible D gene (6 bases). The receptor was derived from a man aged 55-75 years with renal cell carcinoma. CDR3 sequence: CSAGTDYEQYF. In DNA, the CDR3 is TGCAGCGCCGGGACTGACTACGAGCAGTACTTC.